Below are 23 T cell receptor beta chains sequenced from a single sample in a study of T cell responses to AZD1222 COVID-19 vaccine. This table comes from immunoSEQ multiplex PCR, and its TCRdb copy is limited to in-frame clones, with some not included. Among more than 95,000 clones listed, about nine tenths were seen once. The sample was peripheral blood, taken on day 0 of AZD1222 vaccination. The receptors shown here come from an adult in good health.

This sequence joins TRBV4-1 and TRBJ2-2; no clear D. The CDR3 consists of 14 residues. Germline V lookup: CDR1 MGHRA, CDR2 YSYEKL. Trimming removed 5 bases at V and 6 bases at J, with 13 bases between. The CDR3 DNA sequence: TGCGCCAGCAGCGAAAGCAGTGCCGCCGGGGAGCTGTTTTTT. As protein: CASSESSAAGELFF.

The chain combines TRBV11-2 with TRBJ1-4; 7 nucleotides align to TRBD1. V lost 3 bases and J lost 3; bases outside the gene matches: 7. The CDR3 is 16 amino acids. The germline V gene encodes CDR1 SGHAT and CDR2 FQNNGV. In nucleotides, the CDR3 is TGTGCCAGCAGCTTTAACAGGGGAGGCCCTAATGAAAAACTGTTTTTT. This sequence encodes CASSFNRGGPNEKLFF.

The rearrangement joins TRBV7-8 to TRBJ1-2; no reliable D call. The V and J ends lost 0 bases and 1 base respectively, with 15 bases between them. The CDR3 covers 17 residues. Germline assignment: CDR1 SGHVS and CDR2 FQNEAQ. The CDR3 spells CASSLASGTSNNYGYTF. DNA of the CDR3: TGTGCCAGCAGCTTAGCGAGCGGTACATCAAATAACTATGGCTACACCTTC.

This chain joins TRBV28 and TRBJ2-1; 7 bases map to TRBD1. Germline CDR1 is MDHEN and CDR2 is SYDVKM. The CDR3 length is 15 residues. The V segment lost 3 bases and the J segment 3 bases; nucleotides outside the gene matches: 5. The CDR3 nucleotides are TGTGCCAGCAGTTTCATGGACAGGTACTACAATGAGCAGTTCTTC. It is translated as CASSFMDRYYNEQFF.

The CDR3 here is CASSIRTTQARQETQYF. The CDR3 nucleotides read TGTGCCAGTAGTATTCGGACTACCCAAGCACGCCAAGAGACCCAGTACTTC. The gene calls are TRBV19 and TRBJ2-5; possibly TRBD2 for D (6 bases). The germline V gene encodes CDR1 LNHDA and CDR2 SQIVND (reference sequence). Trimming pared 3 bases from V and 1 base from J, leaving 18 bases between. This CDR3 is 17 amino acids long.

The DNA of the CDR3 is TGTGCCAGTAGTTTCACCGGGACAGGGGGGAGCAATCAGCCCCAGCATTTT. It encodes CASSFTGTGGSNQPQHF. The chain couples TRBV19 to TRBJ1-5; 11 bases align to TRBD1. Trimming cost V 5 bases and J 1 base; bases outside gene matches: 7. In germline, CDR1 is LNHDA, CDR2 SQIVND (reference sequence). There are 17 residues in the CDR3.

This chain links TRBV24-1 with TRBJ1-2; no clear D gene. The germline V gene has CDR1 KGHDR and CDR2 SFDVKD. CDR3 size: 13 residues. Trimming pared 1 base from V and 7 bases from J, leaving 9 bases between. CDR3 amino acids: CATSDLVWSGYTF. The CDR3 nucleotides read TGTGCCACCAGTGATTTAGTTTGGTCTGGCTACACCTTC.

The gene calls are TRBV7-9 and TRBJ2-7; 7 nucleotides line up with TRBD1. CDR3 size: 14 residues. CDR1 and CDR2 (germline): SEHNR, FQNEAQ (reference sequence). The trim removed 2 bases at V and 2 bases at J, leaving 3 bases unmatched. CDR3 DNA sequence: TGTGCCAGCAGCTTAAGGCAGGGGGCCTACGAGCAGTACTTC. This sequence encodes CASSLRQGAYEQYF.

The DNA for the CDR3 is TGTGCCAGCAGTTTCGGGGGAAGAAATTCACCCCTCCACTTT. It specifies CASSFGGRNSPLHF. V and J are TRBV27 and TRBJ1-6; D possibly corresponds to TRBD1 (5 bases). The length of the CDR3 is 14 residues. Germline lookup yields CDR1 MNHEY and CDR2 SMNVEV (reference sequence). V was shortened by 3 bases and J by 7 bases, with 10 bases between the two germline ends.

The chain couples TRBV27 to TRBJ2-6; 9 nucleotides match TRBD1. The CDR3 consists of 17 residues. The germline V gene has CDR1 MNHEY and CDR2 SMNVEV (reference sequence). J lost 1 base, V lost 8 bases, and 9 bases had no gene match. This CDR3 reads CASLGRDRASGANVLTF. Here the CDR3 DNA reads TGTGCCAGCCTAGGGAGGGACAGGGCTTCTGGGGCCAACGTCCTGACTTTC.

V and J are TRBV11-2 and TRBJ2-3, with 11 positions matching TRBD2. Trimming removed 1 base from V and 0 bases from J; junction bases left unmatched: 6. The CDR3 is made up of 18 amino acids. Germline CDR1 and CDR2: SGHAT and FQNNGV. CDR3 region: CASSLAPGLAASTDTQYF. The CDR3, as DNA: TGTGCCAGCAGCTTAGCCCCGGGACTAGCGGCTAGCACAGATACGCAGTATTTT.

This chain connects TRBV10-3 to TRBJ1-2, with TRBD1 as a possible D gene (5 bases). Trimming cost V 1 base and J 8 bases, with 14 bases left between them. Germline assignment: CDR1 ENHRY and CDR2 SYGVKD. The CDR3 has 14 residues. CDR3 coding DNA: TGTGCCATCAGTGAGTACCGGGACTCCCTCGGCTACACCTTC. This translates into CAISEYRDSLGYTF.

This chain joins TRBV7-2 and TRBJ1-2; no definite D call. V was trimmed by 1 base and J by 5 bases, leaving 8 bases between them. The V gene's germline CDR1 is SGHTA and CDR2 FQGNSA. The CDR3 has 13 amino acids. Here the CDR3 reads CASSLGVFYGYTF. CDR3 nucleotide sequence: TGTGCCAGCAGCTTAGGCGTGTTTTATGGCTACACCTTC.

The chain recombines TRBV19 with TRBJ1-2, with 7 nucleotides matching TRBD1. The ends lost 8 bases at V and 4 bases at J; junction bases unmatched: 16. The CDR3 spans 16 residues. CDR1 is LNHDA, CDR2 SQIVND, per germline (reference sequence). CDR3 nucleotides: TGTGCCAGTCGGCCCGGGGACAGTCTTGGGGCCTATGGCTACACCTTC. Encoded protein: CASRPGDSLGAYGYTF. Together with reference TRBV19 and TRBJ1-2, the CDR3 gives the full variable domain: DGGITQSPKYLFRKEGQNVTLSCEQNLNHDAMYWYRQDPGQGLRLIYYSQIVNDFQKGDIAEGYSVSREKKESFPLTVTSAQKNPTAFYLCASRPGDSLGAYGYTFGSGTRLTVV.

The chain is built from TRBV30 and TRBJ2-4, with no clear D. Germline lookup yields CDR1 GTSNPN and CDR2 SVGIG (reference sequence). V was cut by 0 bases and J by 10 bases, with 7 bases left in between. This CDR3 comprises 11 residues. The CDR3 DNA sequence: TGTGCCTGGAGTGTAGGGTCAATTCAGTACTTC. The encoded protein is CAWSVGSIQYF.

The chain has TRBV5-4 and TRBJ2-7, with D perhaps TRBD2 (6 bases). This CDR3 comprises 15 residues. Germline V CDR1 and CDR2: SGHNT, YYREEE (reference sequence). The V gene lost 1 base and the J gene lost 0 bases, with 11 bases spanning the gap. CDR3 nucleotide sequence: TGTGCCAGCAGCTTGCCCGGGCGGGGCTCCTACGAGCAGTACTTC. Its protein is CASSLPGRGSYEQYF.

This clone is deemed medium-sized (0.01 to 0.1%). The J gene is TRBJ2-7, the V gene TRBV2, with 8 bases that match TRBD2. The CDR3 sequence is 15 residues long. The J segment lost 6 bases and the V segment lost 4 bases, leaving 11 bases of the junction unmatched. The germline CDR1 and CDR2 sequences are SNHLY and FYNNEI. The CDR3 here is CASSVLGLASTEQYF. CDR3 coding DNA: TGTGCCAGCAGTGTCCTCGGACTAGCATCCACCGAGCAGTACTTC. The full variable domain, its missing parts supplied by reference TRBV2 and TRBJ2-7, is EPEVTQTPSHQVTQMGQEVILRCVPISNHLYFYWYRQILGQKVEFLVSFYNNEISEKSEIFDDQFSVERPDGSNFTLKIRSTKLEDSAMYFCASSVLGLASTEQYFGPGTRLTVT.

The chain links TRBV7-9 to TRBJ2-3, with 7 bases fitting TRBD1. The V segment lost 5 bases and the J segment 3 bases; nucleotides outside the gene matches: 5. The germline CDR1 and CDR2 sequences are SEHNR and FQNEAQ (reference sequence). The CDR3 length is 14 residues. CDR3 nucleotide sequence: TGTGCCAGCAGCCCCGACAGGGCAACAGATACGCAGTATTTT. Protein product: CASSPDRATDTQYF.

The V gene is TRBV2, the J gene TRBJ1-2; 7 nucleotides agree with TRBD1. The length of the CDR3 is 13 residues. The V gene's germline CDR1 is SNHLY and CDR2 FYNNEI. Germline trimming cut 7 bases from V and 4 bases from J; bases unmatched to any gene: 6. In DNA form, the CDR3 reads TGTGCCAGCACGGGACAGAGTATCTATGGCTACACCTTC. This translates into CASTGQSIYGYTF.

This chain links TRBV6-5 with TRBJ2-2, with 7 bases fitting TRBD2. The CDR3 spans 15 residues. The germline CDR1 and CDR2 sequences are MNHEY and SVGAGI. J gave up 1 base and V 6 bases, and 5 bases lay outside the gene matches. The CDR3 reads CASSVASGNTGELFF. Here the CDR3 DNA reads TGTGCCAGCAGCGTAGCTAGCGGGAACACCGGGGAGCTGTTTTTT.

The chain employs TRBV28 and TRBJ1-1; D gene unclear. The CDR3 loop spans 14 amino acids. Germline V gene lookup returns CDR1 MDHEN and CDR2 SYDVKM. Trimming pared 2 bases from V and 1 base from J, leaving 8 bases between. In DNA form, the CDR3 reads TGTGCCAGCAGTTTAATCCAGAAGAACACTGAAGCTTTCTTT. It translates to CASSLIQKNTEAFF. Variable domain in full (rest from reference TRBV28 and TRBJ1-1): DVKVTQSSRYLVKRTGEKVFLECVQDMDHENMFWYRQDPGLGLRLIYFSYDVKMKEKGDIPEGYSVSREKKERFSLILESASTNQTSMYLCASSLIQKNTEAFFGQGTRLTVV.

The V and J genes are TRBV25-1 and TRBJ2-3; 9 bases align to TRBD1. Germline CDR1 MGHDK, CDR2 SYGVNS. This CDR3 is built from 18 residues. V gave up 2 bases and J gave up 2 bases; unmatched junction bases: 11. The chain's CDR3 is CASSESALGQGNTDTQYF. CDR3 sequence (DNA): TGTGCCAGCAGTGAAAGCGCTTTAGGACAGGGGAACACAGATACGCAGTATTTT.

This clone was observed once. The genes are TRBV6-6 and TRBJ2-7; tentative D call: TRBD2 (6 bases). The CDR3 totals 11 residues. Trimming removed 9 bases from V and 4 bases from J, with 10 bases in between. CDR1 MNHNY and CDR2 SVGAGI come from the germline V gene (reference sequence). The chain's CDR3 is CASRRGYEQYF. For the CDR3, the DNA is TGTGCCAGTCGCCGGGGGTACGAGCAGTACTTC.